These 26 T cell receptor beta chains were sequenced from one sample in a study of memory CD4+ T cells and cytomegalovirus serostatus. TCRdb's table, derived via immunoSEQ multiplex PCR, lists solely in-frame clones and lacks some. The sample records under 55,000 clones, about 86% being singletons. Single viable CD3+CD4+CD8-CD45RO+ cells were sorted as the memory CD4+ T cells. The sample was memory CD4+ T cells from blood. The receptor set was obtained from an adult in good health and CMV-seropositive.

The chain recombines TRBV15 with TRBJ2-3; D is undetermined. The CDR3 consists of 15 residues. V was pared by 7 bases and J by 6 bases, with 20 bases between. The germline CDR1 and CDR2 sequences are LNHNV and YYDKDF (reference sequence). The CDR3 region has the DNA TGTGCCACCACGCCCGCACGAGCATCGCCGGATACGCAGTATTTT. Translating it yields CATTPARASPDTQYF.

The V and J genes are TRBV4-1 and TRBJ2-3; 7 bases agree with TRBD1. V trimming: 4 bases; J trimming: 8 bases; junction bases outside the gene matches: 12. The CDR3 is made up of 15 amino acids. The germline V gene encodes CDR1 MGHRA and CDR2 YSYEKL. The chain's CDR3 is CASSLRDSEVGTQYF. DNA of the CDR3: TGCGCCAGCAGCCTCCGGGACAGCGAGGTGGGTACGCAGTATTTT.

CDR3 amino acids: CASRLWDTEAFF. Here the CDR3 DNA reads TGTGCCAGCAGATTGTGGGACACTGAAGCTTTCTTT. The rearrangement joins TRBV28 to TRBJ1-1; no reliable D call. The V gene's germline CDR1 is MDHEN and CDR2 SYDVKM. The CDR3 sequence is 12 residues long. With 6 bases removed from V and 3 bases from J, the gap between germline ends came to 8 bases.

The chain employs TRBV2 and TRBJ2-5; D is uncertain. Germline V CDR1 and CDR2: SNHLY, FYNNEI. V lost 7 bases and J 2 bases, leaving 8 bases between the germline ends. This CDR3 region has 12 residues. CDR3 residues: CASKPPQETQYF. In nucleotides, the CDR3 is TGTGCCAGCAAACCCCCACAAGAGACCCAGTACTTC.

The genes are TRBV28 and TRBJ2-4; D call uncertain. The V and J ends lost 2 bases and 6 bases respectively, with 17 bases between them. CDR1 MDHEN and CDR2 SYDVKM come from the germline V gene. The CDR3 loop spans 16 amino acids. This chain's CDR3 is CASSLGGQMNANIQYF. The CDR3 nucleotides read TGTGCCAGCAGTTTAGGTGGGCAAATGAACGCAAACATTCAGTACTTC.

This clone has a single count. Here the CDR3 DNA reads TGTGCCAGCAGCGTCCTTTTTAACACTGAAGCTTTCTTT. Translated, it gives CASSVLFNTEAFF. The chain recombines TRBV9 with TRBJ1-1, with D unresolved. There are 13 residues in the CDR3. With 2 bases removed from V and 2 bases from J, the gap between germline ends came to 7 bases. Germline CDR1 is SGDLS and CDR2 is YYNGEE.

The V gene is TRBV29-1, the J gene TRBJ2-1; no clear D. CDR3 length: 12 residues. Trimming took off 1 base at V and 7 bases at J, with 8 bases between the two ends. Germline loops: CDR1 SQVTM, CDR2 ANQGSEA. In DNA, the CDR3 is TGCAGCGTTGAAGTAACTCCTAATGAGCAGTTCTTC. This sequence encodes CSVEVTPNEQFF.

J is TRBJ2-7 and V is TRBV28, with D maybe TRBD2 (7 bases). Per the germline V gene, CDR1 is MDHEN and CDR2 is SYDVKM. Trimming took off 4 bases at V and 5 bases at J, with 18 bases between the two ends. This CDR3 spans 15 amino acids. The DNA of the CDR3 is TGTGCCAGCAGTTCAGGGGCGGGGGCGCTGGACGAGCAGTACTTC. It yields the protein CASSSGAGALDEQYF.

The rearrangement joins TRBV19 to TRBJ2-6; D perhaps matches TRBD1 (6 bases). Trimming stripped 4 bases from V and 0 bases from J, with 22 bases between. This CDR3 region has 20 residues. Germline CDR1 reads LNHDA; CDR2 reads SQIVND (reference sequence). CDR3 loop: CASSKRRIGTLLSGANVLTF. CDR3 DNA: TGTGCCAGTAGTAAGAGAAGGATCGGGACACTCCTCTCTGGGGCCAACGTCCTGACTTTC.

In DNA form, the CDR3 reads TGTGCCAGCAGTTCCCGGACCCGAGCTGGATATGGCTACACCTTC. This gives the protein CASSSRTRAGYGYTF. The chain joins TRBV27 to TRBJ1-2; D remains ambiguous. The length of the CDR3 is 15 residues. Trimming removed 4 bases at V and 5 bases at J, with 17 bases between. Germline loops: CDR1 MNHEY, CDR2 SMNVEV (reference sequence).

Written as DNA, the CDR3 is TGTGCCAGCAGTGGGACAGGGGAGGGCTATGGCTACACCTTC. Protein product: CASSGTGEGYGYTF. This sequence joins TRBV6-5 and TRBJ1-2; 10 bases align to TRBD1. The CDR3 covers 14 residues. Germline V CDR1 and CDR2: MNHEY, SVGAGI. V trimming: 5 bases; J trimming: 4 bases; junction bases outside the gene matches: 4.

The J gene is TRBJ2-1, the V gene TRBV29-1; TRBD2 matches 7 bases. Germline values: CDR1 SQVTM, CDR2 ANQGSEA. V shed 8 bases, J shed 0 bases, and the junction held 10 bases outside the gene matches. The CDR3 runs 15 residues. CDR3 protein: CSLAGVFSSYNEQFF. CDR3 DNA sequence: TGCAGCTTGGCGGGGGTTTTCAGCTCCTACAATGAGCAGTTCTTC.

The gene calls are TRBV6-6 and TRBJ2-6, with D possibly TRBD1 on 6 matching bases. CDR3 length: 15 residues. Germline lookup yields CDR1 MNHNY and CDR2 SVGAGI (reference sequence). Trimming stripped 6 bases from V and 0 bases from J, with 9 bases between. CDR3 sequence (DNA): TGTGCCAGCAGGACAGGCTACTCTGGGGCCAACGTCCTGACTTTC. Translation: CASRTGYSGANVLTF.

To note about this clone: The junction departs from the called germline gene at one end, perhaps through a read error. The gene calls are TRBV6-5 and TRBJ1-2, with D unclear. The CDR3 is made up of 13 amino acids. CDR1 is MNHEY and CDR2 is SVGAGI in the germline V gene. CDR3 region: CASRSPSLRELLF. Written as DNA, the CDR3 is TGTGCCAGCAGATCCCCCTCACTCCGGGAACTTCTATTC.

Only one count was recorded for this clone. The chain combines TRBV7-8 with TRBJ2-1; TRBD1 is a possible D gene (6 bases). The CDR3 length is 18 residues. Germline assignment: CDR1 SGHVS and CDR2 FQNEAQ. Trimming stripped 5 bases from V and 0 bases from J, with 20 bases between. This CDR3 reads CASSPAGGVSSSYNEQFF. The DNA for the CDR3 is TGTGCCAGCAGCCCTGCTGGGGGCGTATCAAGCTCCTACAATGAGCAGTTCTTC. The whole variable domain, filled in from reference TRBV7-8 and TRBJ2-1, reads GAGVSQSPRYKVAKRGQDVALRCDPISGHVSLFWYQQALGQGPEFLTYFQNEAQLDKSGLPSDRFFAERPEGSVSTLKIQRTQQEDSAVYLCASSPAGGVSSSYNEQFFGPGTRLTVL.

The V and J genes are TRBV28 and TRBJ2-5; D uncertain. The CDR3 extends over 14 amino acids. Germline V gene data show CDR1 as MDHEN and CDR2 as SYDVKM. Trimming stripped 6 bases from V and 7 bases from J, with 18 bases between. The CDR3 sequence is CASSPGEGPGTQYF. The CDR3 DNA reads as TGTGCCAGCAGCCCTGGGGAAGGACCAGGGACCCAGTACTTC. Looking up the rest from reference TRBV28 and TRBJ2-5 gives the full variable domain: DVKVTQSSRYLVKRTGEKVFLECVQDMDHENMFWYRQDPGLGLRLIYFSYDVKMKEKGDIPEGYSVSREKKERFSLILESASTNQTSMYLCASSPGEGPGTQYFGPGTRLLVL.

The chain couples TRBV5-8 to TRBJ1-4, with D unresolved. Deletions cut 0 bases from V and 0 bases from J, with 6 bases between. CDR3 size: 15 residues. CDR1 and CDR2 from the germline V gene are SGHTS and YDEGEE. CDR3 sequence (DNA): TGTGCCAGCAGCTTGGCCACTGCAACTAATGAAAAACTGTTTTTT. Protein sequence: CASSLATATNEKLFF.

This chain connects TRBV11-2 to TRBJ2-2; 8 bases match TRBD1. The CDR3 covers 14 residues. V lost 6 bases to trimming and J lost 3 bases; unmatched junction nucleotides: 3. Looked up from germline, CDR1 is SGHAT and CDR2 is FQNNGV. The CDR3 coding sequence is TGTGCCAGCAGTGGACAGGGATACACCGGGGAGCTGTTTTTT. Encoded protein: CASSGQGYTGELFF.

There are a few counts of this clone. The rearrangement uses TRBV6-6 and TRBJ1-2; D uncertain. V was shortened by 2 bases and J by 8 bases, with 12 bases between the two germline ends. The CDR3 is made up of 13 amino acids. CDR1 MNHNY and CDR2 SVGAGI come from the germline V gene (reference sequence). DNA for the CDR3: TGTGCCAGCAGTTACACTGAAACGGGCGGCTACACCTTC. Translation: CASSYTETGGYTF.

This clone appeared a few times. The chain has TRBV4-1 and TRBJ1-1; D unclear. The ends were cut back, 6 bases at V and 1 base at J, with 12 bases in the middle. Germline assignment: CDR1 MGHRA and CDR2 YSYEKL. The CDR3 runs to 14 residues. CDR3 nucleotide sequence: TGCGCCAGCAGAGAAGACCGACCGAACACTGAAGCTTTCTTT. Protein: CASREDRPNTEAFF.

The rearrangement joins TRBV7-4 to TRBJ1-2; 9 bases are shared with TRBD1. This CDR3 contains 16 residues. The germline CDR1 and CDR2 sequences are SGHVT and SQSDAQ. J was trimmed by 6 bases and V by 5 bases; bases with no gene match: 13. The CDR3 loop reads CASSDNRGLFSNGYTF. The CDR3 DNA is TGTGCCAGCAGCGATAACAGGGGGCTTTTCTCTAATGGCTACACCTTC.

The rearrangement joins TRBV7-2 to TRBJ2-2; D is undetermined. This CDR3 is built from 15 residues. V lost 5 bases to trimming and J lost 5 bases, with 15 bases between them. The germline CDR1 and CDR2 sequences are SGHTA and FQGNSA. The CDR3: CASSPRLRATGELFF. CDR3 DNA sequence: TGTGCCAGCAGCCCGCGCCTAAGGGCGACCGGGGAGCTGTTTTTT.

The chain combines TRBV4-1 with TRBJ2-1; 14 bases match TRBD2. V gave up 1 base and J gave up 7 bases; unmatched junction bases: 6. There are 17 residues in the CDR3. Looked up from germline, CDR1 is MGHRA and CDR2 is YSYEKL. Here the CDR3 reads CASSQATSGRARNEQFF. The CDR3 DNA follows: TGCGCCAGCAGCCAAGCGACTAGCGGGAGGGCCAGGAATGAGCAGTTCTTC.

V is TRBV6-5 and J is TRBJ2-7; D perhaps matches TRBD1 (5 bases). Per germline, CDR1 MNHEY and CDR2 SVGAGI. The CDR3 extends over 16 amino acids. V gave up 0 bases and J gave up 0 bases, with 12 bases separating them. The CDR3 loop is CASSYSSTGSSYEQYF. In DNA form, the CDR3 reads TGTGCCAGCAGTTACTCGAGTACAGGAAGCTCCTACGAGCAGTACTTC.

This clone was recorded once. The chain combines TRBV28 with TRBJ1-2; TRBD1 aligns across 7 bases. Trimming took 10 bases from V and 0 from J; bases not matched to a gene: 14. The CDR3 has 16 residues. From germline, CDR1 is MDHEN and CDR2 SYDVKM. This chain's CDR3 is CATWGLEGAPNYGYTF. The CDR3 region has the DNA TGTGCCACTTGGGGGTTGGAGGGGGCCCCTAACTATGGCTACACCTTC.

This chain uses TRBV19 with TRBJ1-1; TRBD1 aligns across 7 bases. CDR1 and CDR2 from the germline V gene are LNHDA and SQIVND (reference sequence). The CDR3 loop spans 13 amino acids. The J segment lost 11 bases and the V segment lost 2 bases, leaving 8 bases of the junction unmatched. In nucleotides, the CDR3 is TGTGCCAGTAGTATAAGCGGCAGGGGGGAGGCTTTCTTT. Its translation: CASSISGRGEAFF.